The rows below give T cell receptor beta chains drawn from one sample of a study of blood T cell repertoires in COVID-19. The assay was immunoSEQ multiplex PCR, and TCRdb's table has in-frame clones only and misses some. The sample has 270,000 or so clones; around 84% are singletons. The sample was peripheral blood. All receptors derive from a human donor with COVID-19, enrolled during active disease. The donor label of this sample is uncertain. Both conserved end residues are part of each CDR3. The order of the fields is CDR3 DNA, CDR3 protein, J gene, V gene, D gene, clone size. A D gene is named only where the DNA matches it firmly. A row's size may be missing; if present it is once, few, many or a size class.

DNA: TGTGCCAGCAGTGGGCGCCGGGACAGGCATGGCTACACCTTC
CDR3: CASSGRRDRHGYTF
J: TRBJ1-2
V: TRBV2
D: TRBD1
size: -

DNA: TGTGCCTCTCGTAGCAATCAGCCCCAGCATTTT
CDR3: CASRSNQPQHF
J: TRBJ1-5
V: TRBV28
D: -
size: -

DNA: TGTGCCAGCACAGGGGGCGGGAATGAAAAACTGTTTTTT
CDR3: CASTGGGNEKLFF
J: TRBJ1-4
V: TRBV28
D: TRBD1
size: -

DNA: TGTGCCAGCACCTTCCTAACTGAAGCTTTCTTT
CDR3: CASTFLTEAFF
J: TRBJ1-1
V: TRBV28
D: -
size: -

DNA: TGTGCCACCCCCGGAGGCGGCGGATCCTACGAGCAGTACTTC
CDR3: CATPGGGGSYEQYF
J: TRBJ2-7
V: TRBV28
D: -
size: once

DNA: TGTGCCAGCAGCGTAGCGACAGGGTCTGAGCAGTTCTTC
CDR3: CASSVATGSEQFF
J: TRBJ2-1
V: TRBV9
D: TRBD1
size: -

DNA: TGTGCCAGCACCCGGGGTCTCCTTGCAACTAATGAAAAACTGTTTTTT
CDR3: CASTRGLLATNEKLFF
J: TRBJ1-4
V: TRBV5-6
D: -
size: -

DNA: TGTGCCAGCAGCCGCATGGGGGACAGGGATTCACCCCTCCACTTT
CDR3: CASSRMGDRDSPLHF
J: TRBJ1-6
V: TRBV13
D: TRBD1
size: -

DNA: TGTGCCAGCACCCCCGGACTAGCGGCCGGGGAGCTGTTTTTT
CDR3: CASTPGLAAGELFF
J: TRBJ2-2
V: TRBV7-2
D: TRBD2
size: once

DNA: TGTGCCAGCAGCGTAGGAGAGAACTATGGCTACACCTTC
CDR3: CASSVGENYGYTF
J: TRBJ1-2
V: TRBV9
D: -
size: few

DNA: TGTGCCAGTCGACTAGCGGGATATTTCAATGAGCAGTTCTTC
CDR3: CASRLAGYFNEQFF
J: TRBJ2-1
V: TRBV19
D: TRBD2
size: -

DNA: TGTGCCAGCAGCTTAAGGGGGACAGATAATGAAAAACTGTTTTTT
CDR3: CASSLRGTDNEKLFF
J: TRBJ1-4
V: TRBV11-2
D: TRBD1
size: -

DNA: TGCGCCAGCAGCTTGGGGCAGGGGGCGAGAACCCAGTACTTC
CDR3: CASSLGQGARTQYF
J: TRBJ2-5
V: TRBV5-1
D: TRBD1
size: few

DNA: TGTGCCAGCAGTCGACGACAGGACTCTGAAGCTTTCTTT
CDR3: CASSRRQDSEAFF
J: TRBJ1-1
V: TRBV6-5
D: -
size: few

DNA: TGCGCCAGCAGCTCGACGGGAAGGGGGGAGCAGTACTTC
CDR3: CASSSTGRGEQYF
J: TRBJ2-7
V: TRBV4-3
D: -
size: -

DNA: TGTGCTAGTGGTTTGGTACTCAGGGCAGGGATCTACAATGAGCAGTTCTTC
CDR3: CASGLVLRAGIYNEQFF
J: TRBJ2-1
V: TRBV12-5
D: -
size: -

DNA: TGCGCCAGCAGCCTTTGGACTAGCGGGATCCAAGAGACCCAGTACTTC
CDR3: CASSLWTSGIQETQYF
J: TRBJ2-5
V: TRBV5-1
D: TRBD2
size: -

DNA: TGTGCCAGCAGCGGACAGGGACCCACTGAAGCTTTCTTT
CDR3: CASSGQGPTEAFF
J: TRBJ1-1
V: TRBV28
D: TRBD1
size: few

DNA: TGTGCCAGTAGTATAGAGGGGGGGACTGAAGCTTTCTTT
CDR3: CASSIEGGTEAFF
J: TRBJ1-1
V: TRBV19
D: -
size: -

DNA: TGTGCCAGCAGCTGGGGTAGCGGTAGCTCCTACAATGAGCAGTTCTTC
CDR3: CASSWGSGSSYNEQFF
J: TRBJ2-1
V: TRBV7-9
D: -
size: -

DNA: TGTGCCAGCAGCTCCAGTGGGACAGCCCTATATTCCGAGCAGTACTTC
CDR3: CASSSSGTALYSEQYF
J: TRBJ2-7
V: TRBV7-3
D: TRBD1
size: -

DNA: TGCAGCGTTGAAGGCCCCGATGAGGGTTTGGTAGACTATGGCTACACCTTC
CDR3: CSVEGPDEGLVDYGYTF
J: TRBJ1-2
V: TRBV29-1
D: -
size: -

DNA: TGTGCCAGCAGTTTACCGGGAGCCTACAATGAGCAGTTCTTC
CDR3: CASSLPGAYNEQFF
J: TRBJ2-1
V: TRBV28
D: -
size: -

DNA: TGTGCCAGCAGCCTGGGGGGAGGATCGCCCTACGAGCAGTACTTC
CDR3: CASSLGGGSPYEQYF
J: TRBJ2-7
V: TRBV7-3
D: -
size: -

DNA: TGTGCCACCAGCAGAGAGGGGTACGGGGGGGAAAAACTGTTTTTT
CDR3: CATSREGYGGEKLFF
J: TRBJ1-4
V: TRBV15
D: -
size: -

DNA: TGTGCCATCAGTGATCAGGGCACTGAAGCTTTCTTT
CDR3: CAISDQGTEAFF
J: TRBJ1-1
V: TRBV10-3
D: -
size: -

DNA: TGTGCCACCCGGCTGGGGGCCGTATATGGCTACACCTTC
CDR3: CATRLGAVYGYTF
J: TRBJ1-2
V: TRBV19
D: -
size: -

DNA: TGTGCCAGCTCACCTTCGCGACAGGGTGTAAGCTATGGCTACACCTTC
CDR3: CASSPSRQGVSYGYTF
J: TRBJ1-2
V: TRBV18
D: TRBD1
size: -

DNA: TGTGCCATCAGCCGGGACAGGGATAACTATGGCTACACCTTC
CDR3: CAISRDRDNYGYTF
J: TRBJ1-2
V: TRBV10-3
D: TRBD1
size: -

DNA: TGTGCCAGCAGTTACAGGGCGGGAGGGCTTCTCAATGAGCAGTTCTTC
CDR3: CASSYRAGGLLNEQFF
J: TRBJ2-1
V: TRBV6-5
D: TRBD2
size: -

DNA: TGTGCCAGCAGCTCTAACAGGGCGGCGCAGCCCCAGCATTTT
CDR3: CASSSNRAAQPQHF
J: TRBJ1-5
V: TRBV5-6
D: -
size: few

DNA: TGCGCCAGCAGTAGTGGGGGACGGGGGAATGAAAAACTGTTTTTT
CDR3: CASSSGGRGNEKLFF
J: TRBJ1-4
V: TRBV5-1
D: -
size: -

DNA: TGCGCCAGCACCTCGGGGGATCCAGGGGATACGCAGTATTTT
CDR3: CASTSGDPGDTQYF
J: TRBJ2-3
V: TRBV5-1
D: -
size: -

DNA: TGCAGTGCTAGTAGGCTAGCGGGGCCGAACTCCTACAATGAGCAGTTCTTC
CDR3: CSASRLAGPNSYNEQFF
J: TRBJ2-1
V: TRBV20-1
D: TRBD2
size: -

DNA: TGTGCCAGCAGCTCAAACACCGGGGAGCTGTTTTTT
CDR3: CASSSNTGELFF
J: TRBJ2-2
V: TRBV11-3
D: -
size: few

DNA: TGTGCCAGCATCCCCTCCCAGGACTATGGCTACACCTTC
CDR3: CASIPSQDYGYTF
J: TRBJ1-2
V: TRBV12-3/TRBV12-4
D: -
size: few

DNA: TGCGCCAGCACAGGGGGCAAGAGGGGGGCCAACGTCCTGACTTTC
CDR3: CASTGGKRGANVLTF
J: TRBJ2-6
V: TRBV10-1
D: TRBD1
size: -